The next 21 T cell receptor beta chains were all read from a single sample in a study of technical replicates of blood from a handful of donors. This table comes from immunoSEQ multiplex PCR, and its TCRdb copy is limited to in-frame clones, with some not included. The sample yields tens of thousands of clones, around nine tenths seen once. The sample comprised T cells isolated from PBMCs. These receptors were taken from a human donor in good health.

The chain has TRBV11-2 and TRBJ1-2; TRBD1 matches 12 bases. Trimming cost V 1 base and J 4 bases; bases outside gene matches: 7. The CDR3 totals 17 residues. Per germline, CDR1 SGHAT and CDR2 FQNNGV. The CDR3 reads CASSLGRGTGGRYGYTF. The CDR3 coding sequence is TGTGCCAGCAGCTTAGGTCGCGGGACAGGGGGCCGCTATGGCTACACCTTC.

The V call is TRBV28, the J call TRBJ2-7; a weak D match, TRBD1 (6 bases). CDR1 MDHEN and CDR2 SYDVKM come from the germline V gene. Trimming took 2 bases from V and 4 from J, leaving 9 bases between them. The CDR3 loop spans 13 amino acids. The CDR3 region is CASSLTGSYEQYF. The CDR3 DNA follows: TGTGCCAGCAGTTTAACAGGGTCATACGAGCAGTACTTC.

This rearrangement joins TRBV30 to TRBJ2-3, with TRBD2 matching 9 bases. Germline V gene data show CDR1 as GTSNPN and CDR2 as SVGIG (reference sequence). V trimming: 0 bases; J trimming: 9 bases; junction bases outside the gene matches: 10. The CDR3 is made up of 15 amino acids. The CDR3 region has the DNA TGTGCCTGGAGTGTAGGGCTAGCGGGAAAGCCCACGCAGTATTTT. Encoded protein: CAWSVGLAGKPTQYF.

CDR3 residues: CASSAPGLAVLSSYEQYF. In DNA, the CDR3 is TGTGCCAGCAGCGCCCCGGGACTAGCGGTACTCAGCTCCTACGAGCAGTACTTC. The chain carries TRBV11-2 and TRBJ2-7, with 11 positions matching TRBD2. This CDR3 is built from 18 residues. V gave up 5 bases and J gave up 0 bases; unmatched junction bases: 12. Per the germline V gene, CDR1 is SGHAT and CDR2 is FQNNGV. Full variable domain (remainder filled in from reference TRBV11-2 and TRBJ2-7): EAGVAQSPRYKIIEKRQSVAFWCNPISGHATLYWYQQILGQGPKLLIQFQNNGVVDDSQLPKDRFSAERLKGVDSTLKIQPAKLEDSAVYLCASSAPGLAVLSSYEQYFGPGTRLTVT.

The chain links TRBV28 to TRBJ1-5, with TRBD1 identical over 8 bases. The CDR3 loop spans 17 amino acids. CDR1 and CDR2 (germline): MDHEN, SYDVKM. V dropped 3 bases and J dropped 3; count of bases not matched to a gene: 10. The CDR3 is CASSLGTGPYFNQPQHF. The CDR3 coding sequence is TGTGCCAGCAGTTTGGGGACAGGCCCTTATTTCAATCAGCCCCAGCATTTT.

The chain combines TRBV19 with TRBJ2-1, with D uncertain. In germline, CDR1 is LNHDA, CDR2 SQIVND (reference sequence). The germline V and J ends were trimmed by 7 bases and 0 bases, with 7 bases remaining between them. This CDR3 is built from 13 residues. The CDR3 bases are TGTGCCAGTATGAGTAGCTCCTACAATGAGCAGTTCTTC. Protein: CASMSSSYNEQFF.

The chain links TRBV4-1 to TRBJ2-3, with 9 positions matching TRBD2. Germline V CDR1 and CDR2: MGHRA, YSYEKL. The CDR3 is made up of 17 amino acids. Trimming removed 0 bases from V and 2 bases from J; junction bases left unmatched: 6. CDR3 sequence (DNA): TGCGCCAGCAGCCAAGATCGGGCTAGCGGGATCACAGATACGCAGTATTTT. Translated, it gives CASSQDRASGITDTQYF.

The CDR3 sequence is CASSPGTSGITGELFF. The DNA of the CDR3 is TGTGCCAGCAGCCCCGGGACTAGCGGGATCACCGGGGAGCTGTTTTTT. The chain has TRBV5-4 and TRBJ2-2, with 13 bases identical to TRBD2. The CDR3 covers 16 residues. Trimming took 4 bases from V and 4 from J; bases not matched to a gene: 4. Germline CDR1 SGHNT, CDR2 YYREEE (reference sequence). Using reference TRBV5-4 and TRBJ2-2 for the parts outside the CDR3, the full variable domain is ETGVTQSPTHLIKTRGQQVTLRCSSQSGHNTVSWYQQALGQGPQFIFQYYREEENGRGNFPPRFSGLQFPNYSSELNVNALELDDSALYLCASSPGTSGITGELFFGEGSRLTVL.

The gene calls are TRBV19 and TRBJ1-5; TRBD1 is a possible D gene (6 bases). The CDR3 contains 16 residues. Trimming pared 3 bases from V and 1 base from J, leaving 13 bases between. Per germline, CDR1 LNHDA and CDR2 SQIVND (reference sequence). The CDR3 bases are TGTGCCAGTAGTATGAGCAGGGGACTAAGCAATCAGCCCCAGCATTTT. It translates to CASSMSRGLSNQPQHF.

This chain links TRBV9 with TRBJ2-6; 7 bases line up with TRBD1. Losses at the gene ends were 0 bases for V and 0 bases for J; bases not matched to a gene: 6. The germline CDR1 and CDR2 sequences are SGDLS and YYNGEE. The CDR3 consists of 18 residues. CDR3 sequence reads: CASSVGTGINSGANVLTF. In DNA, the CDR3 is TGTGCCAGCAGCGTAGGGACAGGCATCAACTCTGGGGCCAACGTCCTGACTTTC.

V is TRBV18 and J is TRBJ1-1; 8 bases fit TRBD1. CDR1 is KGHSH, CDR2 LQKENI, per germline. The CDR3 covers 15 residues. Unmatched junction bases numbered 7, after V lost 4 bases and J lost 3 bases. The CDR3 region has the DNA TGTGCCAGCTCACAAGGACAGGGAGGCGACACTGAAGCTTTCTTT. Encoded protein: CASSQGQGGDTEAFF.

This clone was detected only a few times. This chain links TRBV28 with TRBJ2-7; possible D gene TRBD1, 6 bases. This CDR3 contains 16 residues. The ends were cut back, 5 bases at V and 4 bases at J, with 21 bases in the middle. Germline assignment: CDR1 MDHEN and CDR2 SYDVKM. In DNA, the CDR3 is TGTGCCAGCAGTCTACCAGCGACAGGCTTAGGATACGAGCAGTACTTC. Its protein is CASSLPATGLGYEQYF.

The V gene is TRBV25-1, the J gene TRBJ2-3; 8 bases map to TRBD1. This CDR3 has 13 residues. Germline V lookup: CDR1 MGHDK, CDR2 SYGVNS. The ends lost 8 bases at V and 6 bases at J; junction bases unmatched: 7. DNA of the CDR3: TGTGCCAGCGGACAGGGAGGAATGGATACGCAGTATTTT. Translated: CASGQGGMDTQYF.

The rearrangement links TRBV19 to TRBJ2-5; TRBD1 aligns across 10 bases. The CDR3 is made up of 17 amino acids. Germline V gene sequence: CDR1 LNHDA, CDR2 SQIVND (reference sequence). Trimming removed 6 bases from V and 0 bases from J; junction bases left unmatched: 10. The DNA of the CDR3 is TGTGCCAGTAGGGGCTCACCGGGACAGGGGTACCAAGAGACCCAGTACTTC. Translating it yields CASRGSPGQGYQETQYF. The whole variable domain, filled in from reference TRBV19 and TRBJ2-5, reads DGGITQSPKYLFRKEGQNVTLSCEQNLNHDAMYWYRQDPGQGLRLIYYSQIVNDFQKGDIAEGYSVSREKKESFPLTVTSAQKNPTAFYLCASRGSPGQGYQETQYFGPGTRLLVL.

This chain connects TRBV11-2 to TRBJ1-2, with D unclear. Germline lookup yields CDR1 SGHAT and CDR2 FQNNGV. Trimming removed 2 bases from V and 1 base from J, with 8 bases in between. The length of the CDR3 is 14 residues. The CDR3 sequence: CASSLPVNNYGYTF. The CDR3 bases are TGTGCCAGCAGCTTACCGGTCAATAACTATGGCTACACCTTC.

The CDR3 region is CATHSALSTDTQYF. DNA for the CDR3: TGTGCCACCCACTCTGCGCTTAGCACAGATACGCAGTATTTT. This chain joins TRBV13 and TRBJ2-3; D gene uncertain. The CDR3 spans 14 residues. V was trimmed by 10 bases and J by 0 bases, leaving 14 bases between them. The germline gives CDR1 PRHDT, CDR2 FYEKMQ (reference sequence).

The gene calls are TRBV28 and TRBJ2-1; 11 nucleotides line up with TRBD2. CDR3 size: 16 residues. V shed 3 bases and J 7 bases; nucleotides not matched to a gene: 8. Looked up from germline, CDR1 is MDHEN and CDR2 is SYDVKM. The CDR3 DNA is TGTGCCAGCAGTTTGTTGACTAGCGGGGTCTCAAATGAGCAGTTCTTC. This translates into CASSLLTSGVSNEQFF.

The chain has TRBV19 and TRBJ2-3; 8 nucleotides agree with TRBD2. Germline V gene data show CDR1 as LNHDA and CDR2 as SQIVND (reference sequence). The CDR3 consists of 13 residues. J gave up 6 bases and V 6 bases, and 5 bases lay outside the gene matches. This CDR3 is CASSSGSRDTQYF. In nucleotides, the CDR3 is TGTGCCAGTAGCAGCGGGAGCCGTGATACGCAGTATTTT.

The genes are TRBV18 and TRBJ2-1; 13 nucleotides line up with TRBD2. With 5 bases clipped from V and 13 bases from J, the junction kept 11 bases outside the gene matches. Germline V CDR1 and CDR2: KGHSH, LQKENI. This CDR3 has 15 residues. The CDR3 DNA sequence: TGTGCCAGCTCAGCCTCCGGGACTAGCGGGGCCCCCCAGTTCTTC. Translating gives CASSASGTSGAPQFF.

The J gene is TRBJ2-1, the V gene TRBV4-3, with 10 nucleotides matching TRBD1. This CDR3 region has 16 residues. V shed 5 bases and J 7 bases; nucleotides not matched to a gene: 11. CDR1 is LGHNA, CDR2 YSLEER, per germline. CDR3 region: CASSYTLGQGRNEQFF. The CDR3 bases are TGCGCCAGCAGCTACACTCTGGGACAGGGGAGAAATGAGCAGTTCTTC.

The rearrangement uses TRBV9 and TRBJ1-1; D is ambiguous. The germline V and J ends were trimmed by 0 bases and 5 bases, with 8 bases remaining between them. CDR1 is SGDLS, CDR2 YYNGEE, per germline. This CDR3 comprises 13 residues. CDR3 sequence reads: CASSVVAGTEAFF. As DNA, the CDR3 is TGTGCCAGCAGCGTAGTAGCCGGGACTGAAGCTTTCTTT.